This T cell receptor (beta chain) derives from a study of blood T cells in healthy people across ages (dated by TCRdb to between 2015 and 2017). Some background on the complete study: In model experiments, template switching captured roughly one uniquely barcoded TCR beta cDNA molecule for every two T cells. The study measured age-related changes in TCR beta repertoire diversity using deep sequencing normalized with unique cDNA molecular identifiers. Four age groups were formed from the donors: young (average approximately 16 years), middle-aged (around 37), aged (around 62) and long-lived (around 82). To avoid experimental bias, donors of different ages were spread randomly across the sequencing lanes. Using the same blood draw, the study looked at two additional independent replicas of 1 million unique cDNA reads for two donors, one aged 18 to 30 and the other aged 80 or older.

Donors were 40 or so systemically healthy Caucasian individuals from Russia aged roughly 6 to 90 years. Ten milliliters of peripheral blood were drawn from each donor into EDTA-treated Vacutainer tubes. Ficoll-Paque density-gradient centrifugation was used to isolate PBMCs, with at least 6.5 million obtained per sample. Total RNA, at least 6 micrograms per sample, was extracted from PBMCs with Trizol reagent. The percentages of naive CD45RAhigh/CD27high T cells were determined by flow cytometry on a PBMC aliquot from every donor. To prepare the library, 5' RACE was applied. A second 7 to 11 cycle PCR used a sample-barcoded 5' primer and a J-beta primer mix. A template-switch 5' adaptor carrying 12 random nucleotides introduced a unique molecular identifier onto each TCR beta cDNA molecule. At least 2.5 million CDR3-containing paired-end reads were obtained from each sample. All of the RNA was converted into first-strand cDNA using the Mint cDNA synthesis kit, with a TRBC-specific oligonucleotide serving as the primer. After uracil-DNA glycosylase treatment, a first 18-cycle PCR used universal primers M1SS and BC2_uni_R on all cDNA. Processing in the source paper ran as follows. Normalization of each sample was performed by random selection of 1 million high-quality reads, each carrying a distinct molecular identifier. Instead of being binned into consensus sequences, reads with shared molecular identifiers were discarded. CDR3 identification, clonotype clustering and error correction used MiTCR with a Q25 quality threshold and the strictest error-elimination algorithm. Lower-bound total TCR beta diversity was estimated with a nonparametric unseen species model using Euler transformation. TCRdb reworked the public reads: Q25 trimming with fastp, MiXCR clone assembly, productive beta chains retained. One record per CDR3 amino acid sequence lists the most common genes and DNA. Clone size and V and J calls follow TCRdb, not the original study. For this sample there are 1,800,000 or so distinct CDR3 sequences; approximately 39% appear just once. Roughly 23% of the sample comes from the top ten.

What the study reported, not specific to this receptor: Donor CMV infection status was unknown, potentially confounding age-related changes in expanded clonotypes. Compared with the aged group, the long-lived group had more naive CD4+ T cells, fewer expanded clones and increased TCR diversity, suggesting age selection. Total diversity estimates from one million sequenced T cells were considered lower bounds and underestimates. Observed TCR beta diversity correlated strongly with the percentage of naive T cells measured by flow cytometry. As age increased, observed TCR beta diversity per million T cells dropped in a roughly linear way, and a significant reduction was already evident by age about 40. Because profiling used bulk unsorted PBMCs, naive and antigen-experienced compartments could not be compared conclusively.

The CDR3 measures 17 amino acids from cysteine to phenylalanine. Just the 51-base CDR3 DNA is kept, in frame starting at base 1. V has 3 bases trimmed and J has 4 bases trimmed; junction bases matching no gene number 9. The germline V gene provides CDR1 SGHTA and CDR2 FQGNSA. A remark on this clonotype: Its antigen target is currently unknown. Base qualities are not at hand, and no much larger clone is one base apart.

The chain was built from TRBV7-2 and TRBJ2-3; 11 bases in the junction line up with TRBD2. This clonotype originated in a human donor in good health. The sequencing input was blood. The CDR3 region reads CASSLEPSSGGADTQYF. The nucleotide sequence reads TGTGCCAGCAGCTTGGAACCGAGTAGCGGGGGGGCAGATACGCAGTATTTT.